This TCR beta chain was identified during a study of identifying expanded T cells in peripheral blood. General observations from the study: Variance in clone template counts between approximately two-week samples significantly increased with total template count across all healthy donors. Technical replicates showed roughly 1.2 changed clones; roughly two weeks roughly 16; four weeks 19.

Germline CDR1 is SGHAT and CDR2 is FQNNGV. The CDR3 runs 17 residues. V trimming: 6 bases; J trimming: 2 bases; junction bases outside the gene matches: 9. Healthy donors had no documented immune events, such as infections, while sampled. TCRdb's copy holds only in-frame clones and misses some; the assay was immunoSEQ multiplex PCR. This table holds about 110,000 clones, less than 90% found once. This clone is a singleton in its sample. Its antigen is currently unknown. Specimen: blood. This receptor was obtained from a person aged 18-70 years in good health. The chain has TRBV11-2 and TRBJ1-6, with 8 positions matching TRBD1. The CDR3 here is CASRFRDRSPYNSPLHF. The CDR3 bases are TGTGCCAGCAGATTCCGGGACAGGAGTCCCTATAATTCACCCCTCCACTTT.